This T cell receptor beta chain derives from a study of blood T cell repertoires in COVID-19. On the study more broadly: Samples came from the United States, Italy and Spain, spanning acute and convalescent COVID-19.

The ends lost 3 bases at V and 9 bases at J; junction bases unmatched: 4. From germline, CDR1 is SGHAT and CDR2 FQNNGV. The CDR3 is 12 residues long. Participants spanned ages about 18 to 100 years and resided in 20 to 25 US areas. Each participant's cohort was designated according to participant-reported clinical history. Per the original data handling: Cell counts per sample came from amplifying reference gene primers. The method was immunoSEQ multiplex PCR; TCRdb's version includes in-frame clones alone and lacks a portion of them. V and J calls and clone size are given by that table; D and trimming were obtained from the DNA. The sample comprises roughly 240,000 clones, approximately 85% of which are singletons, and 9.1% rests with the top ten.

The source of this sequence is a woman between 45 and 65 years old with acute COVID-19. The gene calls are TRBV11-2 and TRBJ1-2; 7 bases agree with TRBD1. Input material: PBMCs or T cells enriched from blood (not recorded which). The CDR3 coding sequence is TGTGCCAGCAGCTTTGAGGGGGCGAGCTACACCTTC. The encoded protein is CASSFEGASYTF.